The entry below gives a single TCR beta chain sequence along with its context. Profiled with immunoSEQ multiplex PCR; TCRdb holds only in-frame clones, not every one. Counted here are about 210,000 clones, around 90% occurring once; the ten biggest clones make up 1.5%. The data derive from a study of blood T cell repertoires in COVID-19. Looked up from germline, CDR1 is LGHNA and CDR2 is YNFKEQ. The CDR3 spans 17 residues. V lost 0 bases, J lost 3 bases, and 14 bases lay in between. Sequenced input: peripheral blood. This sequence was found in a man between 18 and 29 years old with active or convalescent COVID-19. The chain is built from TRBV4-2 and TRBJ2-2, with D maybe TRBD2 (5 bases). CDR3 coding DNA: TGTGCCAGCAGCCAAGATTTGGGGAGCGGATACACCGGGGAGCTGTTTTTT. It specifies CASSQDLGSGYTGELFF.